The present entry profiles one TCR beta chain with its context. The sample comes from a study of blood T cell repertoires in COVID-19. In germline, CDR1 is SQVTM, CDR2 ANQGSEA. This CDR3 has 12 amino acids. The V gene lost 4 bases and the J gene lost 2 bases, with 9 bases spanning the gap. Repertoires were generated with immunoSEQ multiplex PCR, while TCRdb's copy carries only in-frame clones and drops some. Among about 160,000 clones, 75% to 85% were seen once, and the ten largest hold 8.1%. Seattle patients were enrolled during active infection and followed longitudinally. The sequenced material came from peripheral blood. The chain is built from TRBV29-1 and TRBJ2-7; a weak D match, TRBD2 (6 bases). This TCR derives from an older woman with COVID-19, enrolled during active disease. The CDR3, as DNA: TGCAGCGTTGCCGCGGGACCCTACGAGCAGTACTTC. Its protein product is CSVAAGPYEQYF.